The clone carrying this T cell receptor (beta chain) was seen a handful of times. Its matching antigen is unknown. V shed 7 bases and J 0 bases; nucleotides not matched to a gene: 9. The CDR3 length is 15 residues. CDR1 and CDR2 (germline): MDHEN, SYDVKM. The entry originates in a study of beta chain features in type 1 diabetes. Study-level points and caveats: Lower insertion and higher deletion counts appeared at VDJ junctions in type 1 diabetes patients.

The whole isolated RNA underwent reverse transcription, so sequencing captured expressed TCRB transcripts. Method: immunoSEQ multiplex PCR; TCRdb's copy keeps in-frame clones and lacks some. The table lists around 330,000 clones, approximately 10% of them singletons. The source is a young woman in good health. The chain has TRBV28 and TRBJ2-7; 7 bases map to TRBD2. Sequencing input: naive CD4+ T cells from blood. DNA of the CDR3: TGTGCCAGCACCTCAGGTGGGGAGGGCTCCTACGAGCAGTACTTC. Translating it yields CASTSGGEGSYEQYF.